The sequence of this T cell receptor beta chain was determined in a study of T cell repertoires in cytomegalovirus infection. At the level of the study: Both a matching HLA type and CMV infection were indicated by public TCR beta signatures.

The V end lost 1 base, the J end lost 10 bases, and 17 bases lay between the germline ends. CDR1 SGHTA and CDR2 FQGNSA come from the germline V gene. The CDR3 sequence is 15 residues long. Via MiXCR, TCRdb re-called the reads, giving one row per CDR3 protein. The sample has about 180,000 distinct CDR3 sequences, approximately 18% seen once; the top ten hold approximately 25%. This clonotype was picked up a small number of times. The chain employs TRBV7-2 and TRBJ2-1; D tentatively reads TRBD1 or TRBD2 (6 bases each). The sequenced material came from CD8+ T cells from PBMCs. This TCR derives from a human donor in good health (CMV status not recorded). Some clones in this sample may be carry-over from other donors' samples. The CDR3 coding sequence is TGTGCCAGCAGCTTAGGAGGTTCGGGGGCTAGAGAGCAGTTCTTC. This translates into CASSLGGSGAREQFF.